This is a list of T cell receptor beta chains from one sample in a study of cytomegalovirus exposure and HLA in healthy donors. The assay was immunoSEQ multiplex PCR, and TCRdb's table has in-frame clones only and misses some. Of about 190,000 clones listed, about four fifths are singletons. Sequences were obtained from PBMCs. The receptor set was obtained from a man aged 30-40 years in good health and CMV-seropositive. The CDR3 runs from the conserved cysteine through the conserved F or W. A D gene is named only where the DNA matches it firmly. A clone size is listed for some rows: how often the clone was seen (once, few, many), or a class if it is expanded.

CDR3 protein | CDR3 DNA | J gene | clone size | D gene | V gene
CASSLRGGVEKLFF | TGTGCCAGCAGCTTGCGGGGAGGGGTCGAAAAACTGTTTTTT | TRBJ1-4 | NA | NA | TRBV5-5
CASSLREYYEQYF | TGTGCCAGCAGCTTGCGGGAGTACTACGAGCAGTACTTC | TRBJ2-7 | once | TRBD2 | TRBV7-9
CASSLRSSSYNEQFF | TGTGCCAGCAGCTTAAGGTCTAGCTCCTACAATGAGCAGTTCTTC | TRBJ2-1 | NA | NA | TRBV11-2
CASSQDLPFSGVSYNEQFF | TGTGCCAGCAGCCAAGACTTACCATTTAGCGGGGTCTCCTACAATGAGCAGTTCTTC | TRBJ2-1 | NA | TRBD2 | TRBV4-2
CASSPDRENTEAFF | TGCGCCAGCAGCCCTGACAGAGAGAACACTGAAGCTTTCTTT | TRBJ1-1 | once | NA | TRBV5-1
CASSLGASTDTQYF | TGTGCCAGCAGCTTAGGCGCTAGCACAGATACGCAGTATTTT | TRBJ2-3 | NA | NA | TRBV7-2
CASSPMTGNTEAFF | TGTGCCAGCTCACCAATGACGGGGAACACTGAAGCTTTCTTT | TRBJ1-1 | NA | NA | TRBV18
CAWASWTDLSPLHF | TGTGCCTGGGCTTCATGGACAGACTTATCACCCCTCCACTTT | TRBJ1-6 | NA | NA | TRBV30
CASSSSTLSNQPQHF | TGTGCCAGCAGTTCATCGACACTGAGCAATCAGCCCCAGCATTTT | TRBJ1-5 | NA | NA | TRBV28
CSVEETRETQYF | TGCAGCGTTGAAGAAACCCGGGAGACCCAGTACTTC | TRBJ2-5 | NA | NA | TRBV29-1
CASSSGSSYNEQFF | TGTGCCAGCAGTAGCGGGAGTAGCTACAATGAGCAGTTCTTC | TRBJ2-1 | NA | TRBD2 | TRBV7-6
CASSLEGQGVYEQYF | TGTGCCAGCAGCTTGGAGGGACAGGGGGTGTACGAGCAGTACTTC | TRBJ2-7 | NA | TRBD1 | TRBV7-2
CASSFDILTRELFF | TGTGCCAGCAGCTTTGACATACTCACGAGAGAGCTGTTTTTT | TRBJ2-2 | NA | NA | TRBV7-8
CSVRTGGEQYF | TGCAGCGTTAGAACAGGCGGCGAGCAGTACTTC | TRBJ2-7 | NA | NA | TRBV29-1
CASRRDRASYEQYF | TGTGCCAGCAGGCGGGACAGGGCTTCCTACGAGCAGTACTTC | TRBJ2-7 | NA | TRBD1 | TRBV7-3
CASSPARGADTQYF | TGTGCCAGCAGCCCCGCCAGGGGGGCAGATACGCAGTATTTT | TRBJ2-3 | NA | NA | TRBV7-2
CAWSPTGLGSPLHF | TGTGCCTGGAGCCCGACAGGGCTTGGTTCACCCCTCCACTTT | TRBJ1-6 | NA | TRBD1 | TRBV30
CASSPRQNPYNEQFF | TGTGCCAGCAGTCCCAGGCAGAATCCCTACAATGAGCAGTTCTTC | TRBJ2-1 | NA | NA | TRBV2
CASSLAAAPYEQYF | TGTGCCAGCAGCTTGGCCGCAGCGCCGTACGAGCAGTACTTC | TRBJ2-7 | NA | NA | TRBV5-4
CASSPTNPNTEAFF | TGTGCCAGCAGCCCCACTAACCCCAACACTGAAGCTTTCTTT | TRBJ1-1 | NA | NA | TRBV9
CASSVGGAGELFF | TGTGCCAGCAGCGTAGGAGGCGCCGGGGAGCTGTTTTTT | TRBJ2-2 | NA | NA | TRBV9
CASSLDSGGKLFF | TGTGCCAGCAGCTTAGACTCAGGGGGAAAACTGTTTTTT | TRBJ1-4 | NA | TRBD1 | TRBV7-2
CASSLKGSRVGYEQYF | TGCGCCAGCAGCCTAAAGGGTAGCAGGGTTGGCTACGAGCAGTACTTC | TRBJ2-7 | NA | NA | TRBV5-1
CASSFGQAGANVLTF | TGTGCCAGCAGTTTTGGACAGGCCGGGGCCAACGTCCTGACTTTC | TRBJ2-6 | NA | TRBD1 | TRBV28
CASSLTSGGSYNEQFF | TGTGCCAGCAGCTTAACTTCCGGGGGTTCCTACAATGAGCAGTTCTTC | TRBJ2-1 | NA | NA | TRBV7-3
CASSYATELFF | TGTGCCAGCAGCTACGCTACGGAGCTGTTTTTT | TRBJ2-2 | few | NA | TRBV5-6
CASPARGEQFF | TGTGCCAGCCCCGCCCGGGGTGAGCAGTTCTTC | TRBJ2-1 | NA | NA | TRBV28
CSVTGGDTQYF | TGCAGCGTGACGGGAGGAGATACGCAGTATTTT | TRBJ2-3 | few | TRBD2 | TRBV29-1
CASSPVGRAGAYNEQFF | TGTGCCAGCTCACCAGTTGGTCGGGCGGGAGCCTACAATGAGCAGTTCTTC | TRBJ2-1 | NA | TRBD2 | TRBV18
CASSLLAGTAYEQYF | TGTGCCAGCAGCTTGTTAGCGGGGACCGCCTACGAGCAGTACTTC | TRBJ2-7 | NA | TRBD2 | TRBV7-2
CSSSLAASLGTDTQYF | TGTTCCAGCAGCTTAGCTGCGAGTCTGGGCACAGATACGCAGTATTTT | TRBJ2-3 | NA | NA | TRBV7-9
CAISKGTGDSNQPQHF | TGTGCCATCAGTAAAGGGACAGGGGATAGCAATCAGCCCCAGCATTTT | TRBJ1-5 | NA | TRBD1 | TRBV10-3
CASSEYRGIQYF | TGTGCCAGCAGTGAATATAGGGGCATTCAGTACTTC | TRBJ2-4 | few | NA | TRBV6-1
CASSPSRGQTNEKLFF | TGTGCCAGCAGTCCCTCCAGGGGGCAAACTAATGAAAAACTGTTTTTT | TRBJ1-4 | NA | TRBD1 | TRBV25-1
CASSESGTGVYEQYF | TGTGCCAGCAGTGAATCCGGGACAGGGGTGTACGAGCAGTACTTC | TRBJ2-7 | NA | TRBD1 | TRBV28
CASTTSGGQETQYF | TGCGCCAGCACCACATCGGGGGGACAAGAGACCCAGTACTTC | TRBJ2-5 | NA | TRBD2 | TRBV5-1
CASSLWTSGSSYEQYF | TGTGCCAGCAGCTTGTGGACTAGCGGAAGCTCCTACGAGCAGTACTTC | TRBJ2-7 | NA | TRBD2 | TRBV7-2
CASSLHGPGPEKLFF | TGTGCCAGCAGTCTCCATGGGCCAGGGCCTGAAAAACTGTTTTTT | TRBJ1-4 | NA | NA | TRBV6-1
CMGREDYEAFF | TGCATGGGCAGGGAAGATTATGAAGCTTTCTTT | TRBJ1-1 | NA | NA | TRBV20-1
CASSSIAPETQYF | TGTGCCAGTAGTTCTATTGCCCCAGAGACCCAGTACTTC | TRBJ2-5 | few | NA | TRBV19
CASREQGAMGTEAFF | TGTGCCAGCAGAGAACAGGGGGCCATGGGAACTGAAGCTTTCTTT | TRBJ1-1 | NA | TRBD1 | TRBV2
CASSPPANAEAFF | TGTGCCAGCTCACCACCGGCCAACGCTGAAGCTTTCTTT | TRBJ1-1 | NA | NA | TRBV18
CASSITSASSYEQYF | TGTGCCAGTAGTATAACTAGCGCGAGCTCCTACGAGCAGTACTTC | TRBJ2-7 | NA | TRBD2 | TRBV19
CASRGLAGGPDTQYF | TGTGCCAGCAGAGGACTAGCGGGGGGCCCAGATACGCAGTATTTT | TRBJ2-3 | NA | TRBD2 | TRBV11-3
CASSAGLSYNSPLHF | TGTGCCAGCAGCGCCGGACTCAGCTATAATTCACCCCTCCACTTT | TRBJ1-6 | NA | NA | TRBV7-8
CASSPQQGRTYEQYF | TGTGCCAGCTCACCTCAACAGGGGAGGACCTACGAGCAGTACTTC | TRBJ2-7 | NA | NA | TRBV18
CASSEGTRHRDTQYF | TGTGCCAGCAGTGAGGGGACACGTCATAGGGATACGCAGTATTTT | TRBJ2-3 | NA | NA | TRBV6-1
CASSVGQGMNYEQYF | TGTGCCAGCAGCGTGGGACAGGGGATGAACTACGAGCAGTACTTC | TRBJ2-7 | NA | TRBD1 | TRBV9
CASSFSPGQRSNEQFF | TGTGCCAGCAGTTTCTCTCCCGGACAGAGGTCAAATGAGCAGTTCTTC | TRBJ2-1 | NA | NA | TRBV27
CSVGDRTSYNEQFF | TGCAGCGTCGGCGACAGGACCTCCTACAATGAGCAGTTCTTC | TRBJ2-1 | few | NA | TRBV29-1
CASSHLNTEAFF | TGTGCCAGTAGTCACTTGAACACTGAAGCTTTCTTT | TRBJ1-1 | once | NA | TRBV19